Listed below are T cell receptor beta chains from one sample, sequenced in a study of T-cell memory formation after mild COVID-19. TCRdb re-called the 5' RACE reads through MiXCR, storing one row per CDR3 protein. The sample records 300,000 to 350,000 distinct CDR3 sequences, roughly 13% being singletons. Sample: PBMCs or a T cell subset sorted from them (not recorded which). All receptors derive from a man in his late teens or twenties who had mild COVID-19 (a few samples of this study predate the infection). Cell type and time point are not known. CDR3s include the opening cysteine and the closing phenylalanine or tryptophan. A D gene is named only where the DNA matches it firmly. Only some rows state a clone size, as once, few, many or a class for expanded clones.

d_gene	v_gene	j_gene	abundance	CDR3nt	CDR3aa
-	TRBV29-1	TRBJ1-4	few	TGCAGCGTACTACAGGGACCCAATGAAAAACTGTTTTTT	CSVLQGPNEKLFF
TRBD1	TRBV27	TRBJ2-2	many	TGTGCCAGCAACCGACAGGGGGAAACCGGGGAGCTGTTTTTT	CASNRQGETGELFF
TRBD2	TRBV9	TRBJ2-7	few	TGTGCCAGCAGCGTATCTACTAGCGGGGGCGGCGAGCAGTACTTC	CASSVSTSGGGEQYF
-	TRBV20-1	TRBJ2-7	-	TGCAGTGCCAGATTCTGGGAGCGCGGACCCGACTACGAGCAGTACTTC	CSARFWERGPDYEQYF
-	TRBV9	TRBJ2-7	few	TGTGCCAGCAGCCCCGTGTCAACCGGGGAGCAGTACTTC	CASSPVSTGEQYF
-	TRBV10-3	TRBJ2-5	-	TGTGCCACCGACTTATCCGGCGCCCAAGAGACCCAGTACTTC	CATDLSGAQETQYF
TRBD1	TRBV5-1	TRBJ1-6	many	TGCGCCAGCAGCTCTACCGGGACAGGGGATTCACCCCTCCACTTT	CASSSTGTGDSPLHF
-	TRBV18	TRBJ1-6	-	TGTGCCAGCTCACCTACCGGGGCAGATAATTCACCCCTCCACTTT	CASSPTGADNSPLHF
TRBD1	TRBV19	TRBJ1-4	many	TGTGCCAGTAGTAATCGGGACAGGGTACGAGAAAAACTGTTTTTT	CASSNRDRVREKLFF
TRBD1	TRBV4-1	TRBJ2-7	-	TGCGCCAGCAGCCTCCTGGTTGGACAGGGGTACGAGCAGTACTTC	CASSLLVGQGYEQYF
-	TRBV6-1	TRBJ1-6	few	TGTGCCAGCAGTGTAAGAGCCAGCTCCTATAATTCACCCCTCCACTTT	CASSVRASSYNSPLHF
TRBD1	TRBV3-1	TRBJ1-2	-	TGTGCCAGCAGCTTTCGGACAGGGGGACCGAGTGGCTACACCTTC	CASSFRTGGPSGYTF
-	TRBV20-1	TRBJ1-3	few	TGCGGAACCCGACAGACCTCTGGAAACACCATATATTTT	CGTRQTSGNTIYF
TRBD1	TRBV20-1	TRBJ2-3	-	TGCAGTGCCAGGACAGGGGGAAATGTTGCAGATACGCAGTATTTT	CSARTGGNVADTQYF
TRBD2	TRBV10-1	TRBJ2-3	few	TGCGCCAGCAGCACTAGCGCGGGGAGCACAGATACGCAGTATTTT	CASSTSAGSTDTQYF
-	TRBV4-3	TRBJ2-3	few	TGCGCCAGCAGCCAAGATCACGGCCCTGCGCAGTATTTT	CASSQDHGPAQYF
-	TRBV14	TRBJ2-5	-	TGTGCCAGCAGCCAAGAGTGGCAGGACCGGGAGACCCAGTACTTC	CASSQEWQDRETQYF
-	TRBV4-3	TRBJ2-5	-	TGCGCCAGCAGCCAAGATCGGGCATGGGGAACAGAGACCCAGTACTTC	CASSQDRAWGTETQYF
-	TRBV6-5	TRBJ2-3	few	TGTGCCAGCAGGTCCCTGTGGGATACGCAGTATTTT	CASRSLWDTQYF
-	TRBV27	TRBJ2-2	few	TGTGCCAGCAGTTTATCGGTGGGGTCGAACACCGGGGAGCTGTTTTTT	CASSLSVGSNTGELFF
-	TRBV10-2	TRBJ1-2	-	TGCGCCAGCAGTGAGTGGAAAGTCCCACAGGGCTACACCTTC	CASSEWKVPQGYTF
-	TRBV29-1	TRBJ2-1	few	TGCAGCGTTTACCGAAGCTCCTACAATGAGCAGTTCTTC	CSVYRSSYNEQFF
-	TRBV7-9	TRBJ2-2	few	TGTGCCAGCAGCCGGGGACCCACGAACACCGGGGAGCTGTTTTTT	CASSRGPTNTGELFF
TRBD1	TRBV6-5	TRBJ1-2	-	TGTGCCAGCAGTCGGACAGGATTCTACTATGGCTACACCTTC	CASSRTGFYYGYTF
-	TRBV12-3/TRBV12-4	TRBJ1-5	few	TGTGCCAGCAGTTTAGCAGGATTGTGGGACGGCTCTTTGCCCCAGCATTTT	CASSLAGLWDGSLPQHF
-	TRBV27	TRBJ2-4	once	TGTGCCGCAGGTCCGGGTCTCAACATTCAGTACTTC	CAAGPGLNIQYF
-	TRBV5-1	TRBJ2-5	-	TGCGCCAGCAGCTCCGGGACTTCAGGGGCGGAGACCCAGTACTTC	CASSSGTSGAETQYF
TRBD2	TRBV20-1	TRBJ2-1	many	TGCAGTGCTAATAGCGGGGCATGGATGGAGCAGTTCTTC	CSANSGAWMEQFF
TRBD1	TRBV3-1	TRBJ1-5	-	TGTGCCAGCAGCCAACAGGGGGTAGGACAGCCCCAGCATTTT	CASSQQGVGQPQHF
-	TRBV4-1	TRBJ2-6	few	TGCGCCAGCAGCCAAGAGGCATCTGGGGCCAACGTCCTGACTTTC	CASSQEASGANVLTF
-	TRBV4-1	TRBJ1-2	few	TGCGCCAGCAGCACCCGAGGGTATGGCTACACCTTC	CASSTRGYGYTF
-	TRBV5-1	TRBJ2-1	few	TGCGCCAGCAGCTTGTTGCCAGGATCCTACAATGAGCAGTTCTTC	CASSLLPGSYNEQFF
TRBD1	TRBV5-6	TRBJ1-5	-	TGTGCCAGCAGCTTGGGGACAGGGGAACATCAGCCCCAGCATTTT	CASSLGTGEHQPQHF
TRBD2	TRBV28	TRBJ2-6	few	TGTGCCAGCTTGGCTAGCGGGCTCCTTTTCGGGGCCAACGTCCTGACTTTC	CASLASGLLFGANVLTF
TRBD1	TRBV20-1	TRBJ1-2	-	TGCAGTGCTCGACAGGGATTTGGCTATGGCTACACCTTC	CSARQGFGYGYTF
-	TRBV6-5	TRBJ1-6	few	TGTGCCAGCAGTTACAGCCGACGGGGACCGAATTCACCCCTCCACTTT	CASSYSRRGPNSPLHF
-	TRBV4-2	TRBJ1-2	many	TGTGCCAGCAGCCAAGACGACCTGAACAAGTACAACTATGGCTACACCTTC	CASSQDDLNKYNYGYTF
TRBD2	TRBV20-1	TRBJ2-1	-	TGCAGTGCACAGACGGCGAGCGGGGGGTCCAATGAGCAGTTCTTC	CSAQTASGGSNEQFF